In its sample, the clone carrying this T cell receptor (beta chain) was seen many times. The antigen is unknown. The CDR3 loop spans 17 amino acids. The germline V gene has CDR1 LGHNA and CDR2 YSLEER. After removal of 0 bases from V and 3 bases from J, the junction contained 2 bases not matched to a gene. TCRdb recomputed calls from the reads with MiXCR, one row per CDR3 protein. The table has 290,000 or so distinct CDR3 sequences, about 8.8% seen once. This entry belongs to a study of T cell repertoires in cytomegalovirus infection. Study results and limitations: It was HLA-C-restricted CMV-specific TCR beta clonotypes that dominated the response ex vivo. Accumulated public TCR beta family frequency recognized individuals carrying CMV together with the relevant HLA.

The chain uses TRBV4-3 and TRBJ2-2, with 12 bases matching TRBD2. Sequencing used PBMCs. The clonotype was recovered from a human donor in good health (CMV status not recorded). Some clones in this sample may be carry-over from other donors' samples. The CDR3 reads CASSQDGLAGHTGELFF. CDR3 DNA: TGCGCCAGCAGCCAAGACGGACTAGCGGGGCACACCGGGGAGCTGTTTTTT.